These 13 T cell receptor beta chains came from one sample sequenced in a study of shared clonotypes between healthy human individuals. Produced via immunoSEQ multiplex PCR; TCRdb's table is partial and in-frame only. The profile covers 450,000 to 650,000 clones, with around 76% appearing a single time and about 12% taken by the ten largest. The specimen sequenced was PBMCs. These receptors all come from a woman between 40 and 55 years old in good health. Some clones in this sample may be carry-over from other donors' samples.

The V call is TRBV5-4, the J call TRBJ2-2, with D uncertain. There are 14 residues in the CDR3. Germline assignment: CDR1 SGHNT and CDR2 YYREEE (reference sequence). V dropped 3 bases and J dropped 5 bases, with 11 bases sitting between them. CDR3 sequence (DNA): TGTGCCAGCAGCTCCGGAAGTCAGACCGGGGAGCTGTTTTTT. Residues: CASSSGSQTGELFF.

The V gene is TRBV29-1, the J gene TRBJ2-1; 8 nucleotides line up with TRBD1. Germline V gene lookup returns CDR1 SQVTM and CDR2 ANQGSEA. The CDR3 is 17 amino acids. Trimming cost V 2 bases and J 0 bases; bases outside gene matches: 9. CDR3 residues: CSVEKTGARGSYNEQFF. DNA of the CDR3: TGCAGCGTTGAAAAGACAGGGGCCCGGGGCTCCTACAATGAGCAGTTCTTC.

A few counts support this clone. The chain links TRBV27 to TRBJ2-3; possibly TRBD2 for D (5 bases). The CDR3 has 13 residues. The germline gives CDR1 MNHEY, CDR2 SMNVEV (reference sequence). V dropped 7 bases and J dropped 8 bases, with 16 bases sitting between them. The CDR3 is CASKADSGVTQYF. In nucleotides, the CDR3 is TGTGCCAGCAAAGCGGACTCTGGGGTTACGCAGTATTTT.

CDR3 nucleotides: TGTGCCAGCAGCCCAAGGACAGGGTCTGTCCCCTATGGCTACACCTTC. It specifies CASSPRTGSVPYGYTF. The J gene is TRBJ1-2, the V gene TRBV5-5; 8 nucleotides line up with TRBD1. V gave up 4 bases and J gave up 4 bases; unmatched junction bases: 12. From germline, CDR1 is SGHKS and CDR2 YYEKEE (reference sequence). The CDR3 has 16 residues.

V usage is TRBV7-9 and J usage is TRBJ2-7; TRBD1 aligns across 7 bases. Trimming cost V 5 bases and J 0 bases; bases outside gene matches: 13. CDR3 size: 17 residues. Germline lookup yields CDR1 SEHNR and CDR2 FQNEAQ (reference sequence). The CDR3 spells CASSANPGTVSSYEQYF. DNA of the CDR3: TGTGCCAGCAGCGCAAATCCCGGGACAGTTAGCTCCTACGAGCAGTACTTC.

This chain connects TRBV11-2 to TRBJ2-5; D gene uncertain. This CDR3 comprises 13 residues. Germline V gives CDR1 SGHAT, CDR2 FQNNGV. Trimming cost V 3 bases and J 1 base, with 6 bases left between them. CDR3: CASSFGGQETQYF. In DNA, the CDR3 is TGTGCCAGCAGCTTCGGCGGCCAAGAGACCCAGTACTTC.

The DNA for the CDR3 is TGTGCCAGCAGGGGGGCCCGGGGCAGGGGTTACGAGCAGTACTTC. Protein: CASRGARGRGYEQYF. The V gene is TRBV27, the J gene TRBJ2-7; a weak D match, TRBD1 (6 bases). There are 15 residues in the CDR3. Germline V gene data show CDR1 as MNHEY and CDR2 as SMNVEV (reference sequence). V was trimmed by 6 bases and J by 4 bases, leaving 19 bases between them.

In its sample, this clone was seen once. The rearrangement uses TRBV6-6 and TRBJ2-1; TRBD1 might be the D (6 bases). This CDR3 region has 14 residues. Germline V gene lookup returns CDR1 MNHNY and CDR2 SVGAGI (reference sequence). Trimming removed 5 bases from V and 7 bases from J, with 15 bases in between. The CDR3 coding sequence is TGTGCCAGCAGTATAACAGGGTCGGAGAATGAGCAGTTCTTC. Protein: CASSITGSENEQFF.

This sequence joins TRBV4-3 and TRBJ1-4; maybe TRBD1 (5 bases). The CDR3 is 16 residues long. Germline V gene lookup returns CDR1 LGHNA and CDR2 YSLEER. The V end lost 1 base, the J end lost 8 bases, and 17 bases lay between the germline ends. The CDR3: CASSQAPGTAGEKLFF. CDR3 sequence (DNA): TGCGCCAGCAGCCAAGCCCCCGGGACCGCAGGGGAAAAACTGTTTTTT.

This chain connects TRBV7-8 to TRBJ2-5; possibly TRBD2 for D (6 bases). The V gene's germline CDR1 is SGHVS and CDR2 FQNEAQ. V lost 5 bases, J lost 10 bases, and 17 bases lay in between. The CDR3 has 13 residues. Here the CDR3 DNA reads TGTGCCAGCAGCCCGGGACTCTTAGAATTCCAGTACTTC. Protein product: CASSPGLLEFQYF.

V is TRBV19 and J is TRBJ1-5, with TRBD1 matching over 12 bases. CDR3 length equals 15 residues. The ends lost 5 bases at V and 6 bases at J; junction bases unmatched: 5. From germline, CDR1 is LNHDA and CDR2 SQIVND (reference sequence). The CDR3 loop is CASSLGQGAGQPQHF. The CDR3 DNA reads as TGTGCCAGTAGTTTGGGACAGGGGGCCGGTCAGCCCCAGCATTTT.

CDR3 in amino acids: CASSIAPDRNNEQFF. The CDR3 DNA follows: TGTGCCAGCAGCATCGCTCCGGACAGGAACAATGAGCAGTTCTTC. J is TRBJ2-1 and V is TRBV7-6, with TRBD1 identical over 7 bases. Germline V gene lookup returns CDR1 SGHVS and CDR2 FNYEAQ. This CDR3 contains 15 residues. The junction had 9 bases not matched to a gene; V was cut back by 5 bases and J by 5 bases. Looking up the rest from reference TRBV7-6 and TRBJ2-1 gives the full variable domain: GAGVSQSPRYKVTKRGQDVALRCDPISGHVSLYWYRQALGQGPEFLTYFNYEAQQDKSGLPNDRFSAERPEGSISTLTIQRTEQRDSAMYRCASSIAPDRNNEQFFGPGTRLTVL.

This sequence joins TRBV28 and TRBJ2-7; 7 nucleotides match TRBD2. CDR1 and CDR2 (germline): MDHEN, SYDVKM. The CDR3 extends over 14 amino acids. Germline trimming cut 3 bases from V and 5 bases from J; bases unmatched to any gene: 7. CDR3 bases: TGTGCCAGCAGTTTGGGAGGGACGTCCCACGAGCAGTACTTC. It encodes CASSLGGTSHEQYF.